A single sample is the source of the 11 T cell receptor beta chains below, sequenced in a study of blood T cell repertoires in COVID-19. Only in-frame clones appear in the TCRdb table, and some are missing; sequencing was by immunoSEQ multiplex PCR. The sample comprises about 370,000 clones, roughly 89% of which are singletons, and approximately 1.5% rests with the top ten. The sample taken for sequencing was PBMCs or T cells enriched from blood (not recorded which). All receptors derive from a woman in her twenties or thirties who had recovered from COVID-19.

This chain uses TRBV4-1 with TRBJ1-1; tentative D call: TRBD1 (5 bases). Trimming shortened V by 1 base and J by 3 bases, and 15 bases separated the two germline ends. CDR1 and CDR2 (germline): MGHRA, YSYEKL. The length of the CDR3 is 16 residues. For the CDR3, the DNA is TGCGCCAGCAGCCAAGGGGTTTACAGGAGTGACACTGAAGCTTTCTTT. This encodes CASSQGVYRSDTEAFF.

CDR3: CASSQEVLAHEQFF. The CDR3 coding sequence is TGTGCCAGCAGCCAAGAGGTCCTAGCGCATGAGCAGTTCTTC. V and J are TRBV4-2 and TRBJ2-1, with D maybe TRBD2 (6 bases). Trimming shortened V by 0 bases and J by 8 bases, and 11 bases separated the two germline ends. This CDR3 has 14 residues. Germline lookup yields CDR1 LGHNA and CDR2 YNFKEQ.

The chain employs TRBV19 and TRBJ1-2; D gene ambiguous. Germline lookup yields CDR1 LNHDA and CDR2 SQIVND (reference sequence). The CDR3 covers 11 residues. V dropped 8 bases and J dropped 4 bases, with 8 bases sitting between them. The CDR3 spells CASSPGYGYTF. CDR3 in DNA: TGTGCCAGTTCTCCCGGCTATGGCTACACCTTC.

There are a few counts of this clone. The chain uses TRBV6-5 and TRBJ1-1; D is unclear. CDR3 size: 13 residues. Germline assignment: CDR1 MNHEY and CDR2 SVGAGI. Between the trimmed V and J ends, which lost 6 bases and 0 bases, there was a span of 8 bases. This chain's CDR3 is CASSSVLNTEAFF. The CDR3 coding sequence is TGTGCCAGCAGCTCAGTCCTGAACACTGAAGCTTTCTTT.

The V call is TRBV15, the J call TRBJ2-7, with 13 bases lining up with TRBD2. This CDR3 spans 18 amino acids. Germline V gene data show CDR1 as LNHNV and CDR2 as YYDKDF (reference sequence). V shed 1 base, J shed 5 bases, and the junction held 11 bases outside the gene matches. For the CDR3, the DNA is TGTGCCACCAGCAGAGGTCCCCAGGGACTAGCGGGAAGGAACGAGCAGTACTTC. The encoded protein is CATSRGPQGLAGRNEQYF.

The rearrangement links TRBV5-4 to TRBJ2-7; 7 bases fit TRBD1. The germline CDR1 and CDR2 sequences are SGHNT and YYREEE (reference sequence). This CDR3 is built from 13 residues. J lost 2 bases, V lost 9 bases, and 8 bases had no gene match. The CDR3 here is CATQDRRAYEQYF. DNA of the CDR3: TGTGCCACTCAGGACAGGCGGGCCTACGAGCAGTACTTC.

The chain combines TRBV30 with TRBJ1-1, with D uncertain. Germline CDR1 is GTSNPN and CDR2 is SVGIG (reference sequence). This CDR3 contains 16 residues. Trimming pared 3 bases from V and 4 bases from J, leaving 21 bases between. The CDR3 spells CAWRTRRSIWGTEAFF. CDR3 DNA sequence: TGTGCCTGGAGGACCCGGAGGAGCATTTGGGGCACTGAAGCTTTCTTT.

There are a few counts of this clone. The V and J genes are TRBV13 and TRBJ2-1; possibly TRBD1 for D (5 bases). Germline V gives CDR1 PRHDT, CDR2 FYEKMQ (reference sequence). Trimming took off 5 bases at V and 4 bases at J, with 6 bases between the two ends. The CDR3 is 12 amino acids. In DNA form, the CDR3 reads TGTGCCAGCAGCCCAGGGTACAATGAGCAGTTCTTC. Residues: CASSPGYNEQFF.

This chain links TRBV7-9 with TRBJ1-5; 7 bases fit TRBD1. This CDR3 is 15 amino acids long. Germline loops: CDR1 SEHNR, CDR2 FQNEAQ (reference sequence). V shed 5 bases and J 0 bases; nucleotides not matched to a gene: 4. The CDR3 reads CASSPGQISNQPQHF. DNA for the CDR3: TGTGCCAGCAGCCCGGGACAGATTAGCAATCAGCCCCAGCATTTT.

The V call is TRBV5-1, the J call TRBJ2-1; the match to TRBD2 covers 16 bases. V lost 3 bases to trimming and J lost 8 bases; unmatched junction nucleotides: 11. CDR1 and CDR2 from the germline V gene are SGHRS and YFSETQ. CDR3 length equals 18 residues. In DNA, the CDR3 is TGCGCCAGCAGCTGGAGTCCCGGGACTAGCGGGAGGGCGGATGAGCAGTTCTTC. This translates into CASSWSPGTSGRADEQFF.

CDR3 in DNA: TGCGCCAGCAGAAGGAACAGGGAGTACGAGCAGTACTTC. It codes for CASRRNREYEQYF. J is TRBJ2-7 and V is TRBV5-1, with D possibly being TRBD1 (6 bases). The germline CDR1 and CDR2 sequences are SGHRS and YFSETQ. Trimming left V 5 bases short and J 4 bases short, with 13 bases between. The CDR3 contains 13 residues.